The following is a T cell receptor (beta chain) sequence with its context. Its matching antigen is unknown. The junction departs from the called germline gene at one end, perhaps through a read error. These data are taken from a study of tumor and adjacent non-tumor tissue in lung cancer. General study results and limits: In normal lung, the top 100 clones were significantly more dominant than in tumor. Tumor TCR diversity, when higher, was linked to shorter survival. Significantly higher TCR diversity was found in tumor than normal lung.

This sample's RNA came from whole unsorted tissue. More than 3 cm separated this lung sample from the edge of the tumor. Three rounds of nested PCR, following a modified ARM-PCR protocol, produced the TCRbeta library. TCRdb used MiXCR to reprocess the multiplex PCR reads, holding one entry per CDR3 protein. The table has about 76,000 distinct CDR3 sequences, 65% to 85% seen once. Germline V lookup: CDR1 SGHAT, CDR2 FQNNGV. This CDR3 region has 15 residues. This TCR derives from a man in his 60s with non-small cell lung cancer. The sample consisted of distant non-tumor lung tissue. The chain has TRBV11-2 and TRBJ2-7; 8 nucleotides line up with TRBD1. CDR3 in amino acids: CVSSLDSGGGHKQYF. CDR3 sequence (DNA): TGTGTCAGCAGCTTAGATTCAGGGGGCGGGCACAAGCAGTACTTC.